This TCR beta chain stems from a study of T-cell reconstitution after alpha-beta-depleted transplantation in children. Study-wide results and limits: Expanded graft clones numbering several hundred reportedly gave rise to alpha-beta T cells about two months after transplant. One year after transplant, T-cell counts and diversity came mostly from newly produced T cells. Elevated TCRbeta diversity at day 60 was traced, in some patients, to surviving recipient T cells and thymic progenitors.

Preparation of the TCRbeta library was carried out with unique molecular identifiers. MiXCR was run by TCRdb on the PCR reads, yielding one entry per CDR3 protein. The table has 140,000 or so distinct CDR3 sequences, around 9% seen once. V was cut by 5 bases and J by 3 bases, with 26 bases left in between. The CDR3 is made up of 18 amino acids. Germline V CDR1 and CDR2: SGHVS, FNYEAQ. This clonotype came up many times. What it recognizes is unknown. The rearrangement uses TRBV7-6 and TRBJ2-7; D is tentatively TRBD1 or TRBD2 (5 bases each). The sequence was obtained from a female patient aged 2 to 10 who had a stem cell transplant for congenital amegakaryocytic thrombocytopenia, so the T cells may come from the graft donor. This specimen consisted of PBMCs, mostly from graft donor cells, obtained 180 days after TCRalphabeta/CD19-depleted stem cell transplant. CDR3 DNA: TGTGCCAGCAGCCGATTGACTTGGGGGACCGCCCCCTTCTACGAGCAGTACTTC. This gives the protein CASSRLTWGTAPFYEQYF.